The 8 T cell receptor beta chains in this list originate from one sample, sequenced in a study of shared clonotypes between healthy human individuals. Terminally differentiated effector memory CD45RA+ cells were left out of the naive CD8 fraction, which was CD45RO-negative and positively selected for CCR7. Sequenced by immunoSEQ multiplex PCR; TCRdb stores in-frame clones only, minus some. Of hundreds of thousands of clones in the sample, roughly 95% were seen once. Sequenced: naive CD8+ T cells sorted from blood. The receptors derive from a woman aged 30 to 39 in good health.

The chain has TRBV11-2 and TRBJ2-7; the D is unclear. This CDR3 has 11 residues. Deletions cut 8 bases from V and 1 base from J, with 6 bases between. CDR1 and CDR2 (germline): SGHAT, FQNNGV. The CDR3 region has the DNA TGTGCCAGCTCGATATCCTACGAGCAGTACTTC. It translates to CASSISYEQYF.

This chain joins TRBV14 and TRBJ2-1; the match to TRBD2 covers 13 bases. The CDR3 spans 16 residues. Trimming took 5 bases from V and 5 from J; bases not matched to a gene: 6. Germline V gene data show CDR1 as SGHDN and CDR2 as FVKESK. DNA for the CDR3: TGTGCCAGCAGCGTCGGGACTAGCGGGAAAGACAATGAGCAGTTCTTC. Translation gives CASSVGTSGKDNEQFF.

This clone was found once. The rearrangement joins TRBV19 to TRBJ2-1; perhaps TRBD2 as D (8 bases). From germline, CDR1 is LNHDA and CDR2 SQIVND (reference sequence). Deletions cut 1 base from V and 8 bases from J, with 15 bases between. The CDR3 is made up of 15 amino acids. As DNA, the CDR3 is TGTGCCAGTAGTATAGTTGGTAGCGGGACAGATGAGCAGTTCTTC. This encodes CASSIVGSGTDEQFF.

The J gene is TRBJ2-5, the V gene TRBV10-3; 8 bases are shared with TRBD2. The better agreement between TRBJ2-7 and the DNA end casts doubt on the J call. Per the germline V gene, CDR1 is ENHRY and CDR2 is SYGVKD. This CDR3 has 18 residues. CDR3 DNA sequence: TGTGCCATCAGTGATTCTCTAGCGGGCGCGCTAGGGTCCTACGAGCAGTACTTC. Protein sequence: CAISDSLAGALGSYEQYF.

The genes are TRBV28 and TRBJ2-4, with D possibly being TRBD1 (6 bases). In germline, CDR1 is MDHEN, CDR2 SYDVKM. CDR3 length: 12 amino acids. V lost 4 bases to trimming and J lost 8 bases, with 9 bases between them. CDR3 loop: CASSSQGYIQYF. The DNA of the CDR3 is TGTGCCAGCAGTTCACAGGGTTACATTCAGTACTTC.

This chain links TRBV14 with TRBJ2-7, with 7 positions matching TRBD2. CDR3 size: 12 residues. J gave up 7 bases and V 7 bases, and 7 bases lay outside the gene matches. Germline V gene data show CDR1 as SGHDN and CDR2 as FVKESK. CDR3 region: CASNTAGGEQYF. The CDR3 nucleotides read TGTGCCAGCAACACCGCCGGGGGGGAGCAGTACTTC.

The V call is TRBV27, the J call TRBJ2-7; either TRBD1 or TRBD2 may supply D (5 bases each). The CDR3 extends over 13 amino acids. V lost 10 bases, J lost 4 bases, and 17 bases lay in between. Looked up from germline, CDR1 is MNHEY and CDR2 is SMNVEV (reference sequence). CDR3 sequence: CATGTRGRYEQYF. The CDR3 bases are TGTGCCACCGGGACGAGGGGTAGGTACGAGCAGTACTTC.

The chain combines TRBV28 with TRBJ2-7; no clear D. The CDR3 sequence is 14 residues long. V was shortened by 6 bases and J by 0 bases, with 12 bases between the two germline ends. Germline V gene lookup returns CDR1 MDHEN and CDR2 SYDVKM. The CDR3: CASSYPDLSYEQYF. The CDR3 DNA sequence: TGTGCCAGCAGCTACCCGGACCTCTCCTACGAGCAGTACTTC.